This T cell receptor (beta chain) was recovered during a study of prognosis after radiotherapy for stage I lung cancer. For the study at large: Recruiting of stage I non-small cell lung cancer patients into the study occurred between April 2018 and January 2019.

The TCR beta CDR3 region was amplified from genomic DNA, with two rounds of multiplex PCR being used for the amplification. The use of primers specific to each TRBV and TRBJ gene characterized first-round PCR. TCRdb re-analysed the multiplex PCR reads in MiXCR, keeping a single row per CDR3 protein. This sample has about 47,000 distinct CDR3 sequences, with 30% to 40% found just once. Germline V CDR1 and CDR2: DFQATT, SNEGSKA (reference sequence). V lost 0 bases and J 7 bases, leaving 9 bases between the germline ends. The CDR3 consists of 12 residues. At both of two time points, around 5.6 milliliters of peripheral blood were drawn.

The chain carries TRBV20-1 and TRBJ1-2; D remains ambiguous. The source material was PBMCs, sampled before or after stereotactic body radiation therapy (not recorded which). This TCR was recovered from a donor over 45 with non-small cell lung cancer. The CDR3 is CSAREGGSGYTF. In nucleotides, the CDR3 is TGCAGTGCTAGAGAGGGTGGATCTGGCTACACCTTC.